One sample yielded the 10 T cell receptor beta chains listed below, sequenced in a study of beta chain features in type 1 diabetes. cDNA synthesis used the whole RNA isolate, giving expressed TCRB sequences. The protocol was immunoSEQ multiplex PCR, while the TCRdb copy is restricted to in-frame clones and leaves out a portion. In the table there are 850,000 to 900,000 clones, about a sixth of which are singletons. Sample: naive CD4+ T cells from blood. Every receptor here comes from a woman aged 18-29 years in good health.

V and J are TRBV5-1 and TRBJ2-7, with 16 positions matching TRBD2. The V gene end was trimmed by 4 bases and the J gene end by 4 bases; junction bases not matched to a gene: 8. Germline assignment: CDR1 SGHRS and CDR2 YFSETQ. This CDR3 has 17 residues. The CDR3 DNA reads TGCGCCAGCAGCGAAGTAACGGGACTAGCGGGAGGGTACGAGCAGTACTTC. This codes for CASSEVTGLAGGYEQYF. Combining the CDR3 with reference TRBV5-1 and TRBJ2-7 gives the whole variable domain KAGVTQTPRYLIKTRGQQVTLSCSPISGHRSVSWYQQTPGQGLQFLFEYFSETQRNKGNFPGRFSGRQFSNSRSEMNVSTLELGDSALYLCASSEVTGLAGGYEQYFGPGTRLTVT.

CDR3 coding DNA: TGTGCCAGCAGCTTACGAGCTGAACGAGAGACCCAGTACTTC. Translation: CASSLRAERETQYF. The J gene is TRBJ2-5, the V gene TRBV7-3; D gene uncertain. The germline V and J ends were trimmed by 2 bases and 4 bases, with 11 bases remaining between them. The CDR3 extends over 14 amino acids. Germline CDR1 and CDR2: SGHTA and FQGTGA.

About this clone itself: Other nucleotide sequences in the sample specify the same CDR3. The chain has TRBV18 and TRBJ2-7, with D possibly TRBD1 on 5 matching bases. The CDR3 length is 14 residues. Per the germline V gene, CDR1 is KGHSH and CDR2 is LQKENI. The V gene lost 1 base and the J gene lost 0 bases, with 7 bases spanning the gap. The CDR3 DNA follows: TGTGCCAGCTCACCACAGGGGATCTCCTACGAGCAGTACTTC. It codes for CASSPQGISYEQYF.

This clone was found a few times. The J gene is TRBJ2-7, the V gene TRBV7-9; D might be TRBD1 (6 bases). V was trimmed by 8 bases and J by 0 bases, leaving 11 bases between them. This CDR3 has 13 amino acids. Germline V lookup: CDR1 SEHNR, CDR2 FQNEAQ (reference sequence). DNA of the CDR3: TGTGCCAGCGGGACACCTTACTCCTACGAGCAGTACTTC. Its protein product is CASGTPYSYEQYF.

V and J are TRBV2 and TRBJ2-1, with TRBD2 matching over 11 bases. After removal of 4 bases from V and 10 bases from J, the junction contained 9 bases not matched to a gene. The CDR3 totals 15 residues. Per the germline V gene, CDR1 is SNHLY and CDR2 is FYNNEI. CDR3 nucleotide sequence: TGTGCCAGCAGTGCCTTAGCGGGAGGGCCGGGCGAGCAGTTCTTC. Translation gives CASSALAGGPGEQFF.

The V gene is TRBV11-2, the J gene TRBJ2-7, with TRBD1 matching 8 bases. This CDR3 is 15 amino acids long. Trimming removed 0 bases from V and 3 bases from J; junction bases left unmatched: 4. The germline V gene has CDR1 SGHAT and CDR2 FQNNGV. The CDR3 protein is CASSLETGGNYEQYF. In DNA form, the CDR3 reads TGTGCCAGCAGCTTAGAAACAGGGGGTAACTACGAGCAGTACTTC.

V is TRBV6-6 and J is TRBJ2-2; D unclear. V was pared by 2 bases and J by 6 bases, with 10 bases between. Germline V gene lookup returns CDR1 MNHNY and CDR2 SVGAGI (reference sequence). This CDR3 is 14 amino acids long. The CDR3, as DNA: TGTGCCAGCAGTTACGAACTATATGCCGGGGAGCTGTTTTTT. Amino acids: CASSYELYAGELFF.

The CDR3 here is CATSRVGHLTGELFF. The CDR3 region has the DNA TGTGCCACCAGCAGAGTTGGACACCTCACCGGGGAGCTGTTTTTT. The chain recombines TRBV15 with TRBJ2-2; the D gene is possibly TRBD1 (5 bases). Between the trimmed V and J ends, which lost 1 base and 4 bases, there was a span of 10 bases. The length of the CDR3 is 15 residues. The V gene's germline CDR1 is LNHNV and CDR2 YYDKDF (reference sequence).

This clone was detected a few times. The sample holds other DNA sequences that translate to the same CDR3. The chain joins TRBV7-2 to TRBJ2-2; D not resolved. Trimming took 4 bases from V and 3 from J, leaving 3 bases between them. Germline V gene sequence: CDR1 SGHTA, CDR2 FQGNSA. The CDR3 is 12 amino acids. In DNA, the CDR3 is TGTGCCAGCAGCTCATACACCGGGGAGCTGTTTTTT. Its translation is CASSSYTGELFF.

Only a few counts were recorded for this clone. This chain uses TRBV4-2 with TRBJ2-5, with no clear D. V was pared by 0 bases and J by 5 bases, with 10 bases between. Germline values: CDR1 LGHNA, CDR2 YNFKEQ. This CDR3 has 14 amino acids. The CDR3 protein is CASSQDKGLETQYF. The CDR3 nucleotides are TGTGCCAGCAGCCAAGACAAGGGCCTGGAGACCCAGTACTTC.